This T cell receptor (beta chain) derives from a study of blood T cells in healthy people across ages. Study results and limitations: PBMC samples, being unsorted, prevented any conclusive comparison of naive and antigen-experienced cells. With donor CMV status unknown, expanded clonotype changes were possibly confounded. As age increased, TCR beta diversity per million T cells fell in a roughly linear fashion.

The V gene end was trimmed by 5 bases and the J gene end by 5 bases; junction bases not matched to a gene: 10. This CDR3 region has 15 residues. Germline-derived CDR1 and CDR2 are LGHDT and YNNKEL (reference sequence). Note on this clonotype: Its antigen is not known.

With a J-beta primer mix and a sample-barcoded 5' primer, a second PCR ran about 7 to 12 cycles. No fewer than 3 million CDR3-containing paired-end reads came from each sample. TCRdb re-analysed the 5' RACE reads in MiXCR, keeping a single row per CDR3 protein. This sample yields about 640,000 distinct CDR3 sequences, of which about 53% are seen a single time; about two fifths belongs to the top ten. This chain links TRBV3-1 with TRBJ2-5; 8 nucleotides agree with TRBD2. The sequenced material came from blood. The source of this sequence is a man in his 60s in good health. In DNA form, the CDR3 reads TGTGCCAGCAGCTTCGACGGGGGGGCCGGGGAGACCCAGTACTTC. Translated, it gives CASSFDGGAGETQYF.